The rows below give T cell receptor beta chains drawn from one sample of a study of cytomegalovirus exposure and HLA in healthy donors. The method was immunoSEQ multiplex PCR; TCRdb's version includes in-frame clones alone and lacks a portion of them. The table records roughly 280,000 clones, just over 70% of them present only once. The specimen was PBMCs. Source of these receptors: a female donor in good health and CMV-seronegative. Each CDR3 is given with its conserved first and last residue. Each record gives: CDR3 DNA, CDR3 protein, J gene, clone size, D gene, V gene. D genes are given only for firm matches. The size field is filled for only some rows; it gives once, few, many or a size class.

TGTGCCAGCAGTGCCCGGGACAGACTCTACGAGCAGTACTTC | CASSARDRLYEQYF | TRBJ2-7 | few | TRBD1 | TRBV6-5
TGCGCCAGCAGCCAGGGCCTCCAACAGGGCTACGAGCAGTACTTC | CASSQGLQQGYEQYF | TRBJ2-7 | few | NA | TRBV4-1
TGTGCCAGTAGCATCGGCACAGGCCTCTACGAGCAGTACTTC | CASSIGTGLYEQYF | TRBJ2-7 | NA | NA | TRBV19
TGTGCCAGCAGTACACAGGGTGAAAAACTGTTTTTT | CASSTQGEKLFF | TRBJ1-4 | few | NA | TRBV6-6
TGTGCCAGCAGCACTGGGACAGAACTTCAAGAGACCCAGTACTTC | CASSTGTELQETQYF | TRBJ2-5 | NA | TRBD1 | TRBV11-3
TGTGCCTGGAAAATGGTTGGGGTGAGGGAAAAAGAGCAGTACTTC | CAWKMVGVREKEQYF | TRBJ2-7 | NA | NA | TRBV30
TGTGCCAGCTCACCACTAGAAGGGACAGGACCTAGCTCTGGAAACACCATATATTTT | CASSPLEGTGPSSGNTIYF | TRBJ1-3 | NA | TRBD1 | TRBV18
TGCGCCAGCAGCCAAGCCGGGAGGCCCTACGAGCAGTACTTC | CASSQAGRPYEQYF | TRBJ2-7 | NA | TRBD2 | TRBV4-1
TGTGCCAGCAGCTTAGAGGTCAGATTCTTATACGAGCAGTACTTC | CASSLEVRFLYEQYF | TRBJ2-7 | NA | NA | TRBV11-2
TGTGCCAGCAGCTTCCGGACTAGCGGGGGACGCTCCTACGAGCAGTACTTC | CASSFRTSGGRSYEQYF | TRBJ2-7 | NA | TRBD2 | TRBV7-2
TGTGCCAGTAGTACTCCGGGACAGGGCTACGAGCAGTACTTC | CASSTPGQGYEQYF | TRBJ2-7 | NA | TRBD1 | TRBV19
TGCAGCGTTGTCGGGCAGGGGAATGGCTACACCTTC | CSVVGQGNGYTF | TRBJ1-2 | NA | NA | TRBV29-1
TGTTCCAGCAGCTTATTAGCGGGAGAGGATACGCAGTATTTT | CSSSLLAGEDTQYF | TRBJ2-3 | NA | TRBD2 | TRBV7-9
TGTGCCAGCCGCAGGGGTCCGAATGAGCAGTTCTTC | CASRRGPNEQFF | TRBJ2-1 | NA | NA | TRBV5-4
TGTGCCAGCATGATAGACAGCTCTGGGGCCAACGTCCTGACTTTC | CASMIDSSGANVLTF | TRBJ2-6 | NA | NA | TRBV6-5
TGTGCCAGCATGACGACTAGCGGGAAGGCTCACCGGGAGCTGTTTTTT | CASMTTSGKAHRELFF | TRBJ2-2 | once | TRBD2 | TRBV2
TGTGCCAGCAGTGCTCGACAGGGGGCTCCGAACACTGAAGCTTTCTTT | CASSARQGAPNTEAFF | TRBJ1-1 | NA | TRBD1 | TRBV6-1
TGTGCCAGCAGCTTAGGTTCTCTAGCGGGAGCCAGGGGAGATACGCAGTATTTT | CASSLGSLAGARGDTQYF | TRBJ2-3 | NA | TRBD2 | TRBV11-3
TGTGCCAGCAGCGTATCATCGTTTAGTGAAAAACTGTTTTTT | CASSVSSFSEKLFF | TRBJ1-4 | few | NA | TRBV9
TGTGCCAGCAGCCCACAGGGGTGGGAGCAGTACTTC | CASSPQGWEQYF | TRBJ2-7 | NA | TRBD1 | TRBV7-9
TGTGCCAGCAGCGGAGGGGGCTCTGGAAACACCATATATTTT | CASSGGGSGNTIYF | TRBJ1-3 | NA | NA | TRBV9
TGCGCCAGCAGCCCCGGCGGGGGTTCCAACGTCCTGACTTTC | CASSPGGGSNVLTF | TRBJ2-6 | few | TRBD2 | TRBV5-1
TGTGCCAGCAGCCCGATCGGGGGGGACAACAATGAGCAGTTCTTC | CASSPIGGDNNEQFF | TRBJ2-1 | NA | TRBD2 | TRBV5-4
TGTGCCTGGAGGGGGGACAGGGATCAGCCCCAGCATTTT | CAWRGDRDQPQHF | TRBJ1-5 | NA | TRBD1 | TRBV30
TGTGCCAGCAGCTTGGCCAGGGGATTGGTCACAGATACGCAGTATTTT | CASSLARGLVTDTQYF | TRBJ2-3 | NA | NA | TRBV5-4
TGTGCCAGCAGCTTAGAAACGGTTCGAAGCTACACCTTC | CASSLETVRSYTF | TRBJ1-2 | NA | NA | TRBV7-9
TGCAGCGTCCCCTCTGGGACTAAGGGCACAGATACGCAGTATTTT | CSVPSGTKGTDTQYF | TRBJ2-3 | NA | TRBD2 | TRBV29-1